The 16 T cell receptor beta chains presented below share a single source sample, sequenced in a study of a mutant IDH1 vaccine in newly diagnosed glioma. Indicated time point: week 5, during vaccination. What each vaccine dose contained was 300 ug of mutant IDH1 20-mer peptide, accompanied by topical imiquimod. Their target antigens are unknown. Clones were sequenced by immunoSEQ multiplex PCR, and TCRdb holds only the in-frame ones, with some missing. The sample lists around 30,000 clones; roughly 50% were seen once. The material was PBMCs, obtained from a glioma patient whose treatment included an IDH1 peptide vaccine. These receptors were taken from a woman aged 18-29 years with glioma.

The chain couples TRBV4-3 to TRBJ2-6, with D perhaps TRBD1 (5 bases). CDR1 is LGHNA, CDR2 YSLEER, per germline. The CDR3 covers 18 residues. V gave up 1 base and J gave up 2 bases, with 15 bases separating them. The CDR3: CASSQGPQVIAGANVLTF. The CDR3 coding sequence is TGCGCCAGCAGCCAAGGCCCACAGGTTATCGCTGGGGCCAACGTCCTGACTTTC.

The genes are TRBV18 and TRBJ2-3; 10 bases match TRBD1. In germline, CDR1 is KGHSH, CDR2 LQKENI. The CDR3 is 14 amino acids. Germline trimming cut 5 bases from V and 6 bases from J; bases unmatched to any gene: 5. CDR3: CASSSGTGVDTQYF. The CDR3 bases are TGTGCCAGCTCATCAGGGACAGGGGTCGATACGCAGTATTTT. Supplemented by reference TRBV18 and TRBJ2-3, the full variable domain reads NAGVMQNPRHLVRRRGQEARLRCSPMKGHSHVYWYRQLPEEGLKFMVYLQKENIIDESGMPKERFSAEFPKEGPSILRIQQVVRGDSAAYFCASSSGTGVDTQYFGPGTRLTVL.

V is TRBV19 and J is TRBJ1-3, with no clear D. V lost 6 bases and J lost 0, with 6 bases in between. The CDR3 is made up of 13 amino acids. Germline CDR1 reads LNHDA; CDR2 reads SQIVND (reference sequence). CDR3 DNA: TGTGCCAGTAGACCAGACTCTGGAAACACCATATATTTT. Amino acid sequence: CASRPDSGNTIYF.

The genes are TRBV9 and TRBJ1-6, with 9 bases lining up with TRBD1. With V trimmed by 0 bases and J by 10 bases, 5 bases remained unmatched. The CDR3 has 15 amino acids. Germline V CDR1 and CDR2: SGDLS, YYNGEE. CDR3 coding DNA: TGTGCCAGCAGCGTAGGTTGGGGACAGGGCTCACCCCTCCACTTT. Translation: CASSVGWGQGSPLHF.

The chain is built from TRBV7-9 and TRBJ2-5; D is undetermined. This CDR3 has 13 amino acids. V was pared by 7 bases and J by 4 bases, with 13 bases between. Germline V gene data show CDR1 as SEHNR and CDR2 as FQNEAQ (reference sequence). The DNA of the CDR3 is TGTGCCAGCACCCAAGGATTTTTAGAGACCCAGTACTTC. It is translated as CASTQGFLETQYF.

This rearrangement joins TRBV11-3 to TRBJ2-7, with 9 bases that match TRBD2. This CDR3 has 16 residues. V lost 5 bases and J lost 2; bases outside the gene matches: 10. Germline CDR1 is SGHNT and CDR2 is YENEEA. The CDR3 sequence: CASSPGVAGDPYEQYF. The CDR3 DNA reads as TGTGCCAGCAGCCCCGGGGTAGCGGGAGACCCCTACGAGCAGTACTTC.

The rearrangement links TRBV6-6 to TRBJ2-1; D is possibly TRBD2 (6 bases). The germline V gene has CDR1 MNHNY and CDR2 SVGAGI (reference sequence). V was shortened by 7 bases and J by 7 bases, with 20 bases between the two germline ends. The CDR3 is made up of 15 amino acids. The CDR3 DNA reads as TGTGCCAGCACTACGGGGGACCTCACCGGGAATGAGCAGTTCTTC. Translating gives CASTTGDLTGNEQFF.

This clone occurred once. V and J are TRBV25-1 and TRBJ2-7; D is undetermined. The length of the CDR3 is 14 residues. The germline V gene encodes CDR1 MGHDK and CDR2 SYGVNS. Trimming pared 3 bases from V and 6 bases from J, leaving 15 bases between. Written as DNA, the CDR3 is TGTGCCAGCAGTGATTATATAGGTTCCCCCGAGCAGTACTTC. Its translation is CASSDYIGSPEQYF.

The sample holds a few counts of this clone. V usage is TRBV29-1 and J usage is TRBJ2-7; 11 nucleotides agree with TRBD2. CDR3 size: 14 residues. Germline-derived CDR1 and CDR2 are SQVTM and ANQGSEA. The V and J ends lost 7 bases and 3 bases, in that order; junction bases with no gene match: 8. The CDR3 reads CSASTSGKVYEQYF. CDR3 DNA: TGCAGCGCCTCGACTAGCGGGAAGGTCTACGAGCAGTACTTC.

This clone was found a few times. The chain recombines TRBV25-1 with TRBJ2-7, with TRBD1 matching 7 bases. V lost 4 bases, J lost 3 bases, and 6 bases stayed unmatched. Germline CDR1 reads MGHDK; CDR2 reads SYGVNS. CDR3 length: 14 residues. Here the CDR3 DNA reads TGTGCCAGCAGTGCGACAGGGCTGGTCTACGAGCAGTACTTC. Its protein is CASSATGLVYEQYF.

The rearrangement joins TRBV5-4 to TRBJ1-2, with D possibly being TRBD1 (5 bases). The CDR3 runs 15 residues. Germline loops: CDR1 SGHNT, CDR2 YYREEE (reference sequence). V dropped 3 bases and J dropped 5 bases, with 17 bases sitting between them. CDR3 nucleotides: TGTGCCAGCAGCTGGGGGAGACAGAGTCTATATGGCTACACCTTC. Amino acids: CASSWGRQSLYGYTF.

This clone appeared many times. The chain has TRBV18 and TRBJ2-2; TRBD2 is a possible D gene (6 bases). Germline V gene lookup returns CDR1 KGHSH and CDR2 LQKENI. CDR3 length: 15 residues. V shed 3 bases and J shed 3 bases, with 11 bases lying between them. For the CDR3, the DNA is TGTGCCAGCTCACCGGGACTGTACGACACCGGGGAGCTGTTTTTT. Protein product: CASSPGLYDTGELFF.

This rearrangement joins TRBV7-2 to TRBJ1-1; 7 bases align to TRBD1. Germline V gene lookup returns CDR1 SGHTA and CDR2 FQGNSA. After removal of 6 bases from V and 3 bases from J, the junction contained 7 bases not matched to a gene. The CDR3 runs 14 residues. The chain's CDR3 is CASSPQGGHTEAFF. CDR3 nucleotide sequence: TGTGCCAGCAGTCCGCAGGGGGGGCACACTGAAGCTTTCTTT.

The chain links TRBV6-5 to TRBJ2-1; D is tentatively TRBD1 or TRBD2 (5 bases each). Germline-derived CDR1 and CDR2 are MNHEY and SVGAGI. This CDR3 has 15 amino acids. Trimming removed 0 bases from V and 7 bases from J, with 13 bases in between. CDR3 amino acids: CASSYSRTLGNEQFF. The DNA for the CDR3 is TGTGCCAGCAGTTACTCGAGGACACTAGGGAATGAGCAGTTCTTC.

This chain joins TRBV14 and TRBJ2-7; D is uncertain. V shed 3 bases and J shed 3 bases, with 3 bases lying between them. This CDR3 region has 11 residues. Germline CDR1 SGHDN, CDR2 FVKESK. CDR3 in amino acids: CASSHSYEQYF. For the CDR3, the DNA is TGTGCCAGCAGCCACAGCTACGAGCAGTACTTC. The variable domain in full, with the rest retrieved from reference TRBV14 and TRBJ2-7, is EAGVTQFPSHSVIEKGQTVTLRCDPISGHDNLYWYRRVMGKEIKFLLHFVKESKQDESGMPNNRFLAERTGGTYSTLKVQPAELEDSGVYFCASSHSYEQYFGPGTRLTVT.

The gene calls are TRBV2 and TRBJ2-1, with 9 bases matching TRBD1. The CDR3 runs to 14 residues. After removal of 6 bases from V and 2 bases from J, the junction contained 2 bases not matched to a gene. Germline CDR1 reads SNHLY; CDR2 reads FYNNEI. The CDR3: CASSRTGAYNEQFF. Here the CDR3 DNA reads TGTGCCAGCAGCCGGACAGGGGCCTACAATGAGCAGTTCTTC. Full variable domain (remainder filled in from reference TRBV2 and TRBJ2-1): EPEVTQTPSHQVTQMGQEVILRCVPISNHLYFYWYRQILGQKVEFLVSFYNNEISEKSEIFDDQFSVERPDGSNFTLKIRSTKLEDSAMYFCASSRTGAYNEQFFGPGTRLTVL.